The present TCR beta chain was sequenced within a study of cytomegalovirus exposure and HLA in healthy donors. This clone was recorded only once. Its specificity is unknown. Study-wide findings and caveats: Later analysis identified 16,000 or so TCR beta sequences associated with HLA alleles, using a false discovery rate threshold of 0.05. Analysis performed later showed TCR beta chains linked to HLA being more clonally expanded than equally common others.

Germline CDR1 and CDR2: MGHRA and YSYEKL. CDR3 length: 18 residues. It was with 60 Vbeta and 13 Jbeta primers that the PCR ran. Data came from immunoSEQ multiplex PCR; TCRdb stores just in-frame clones and leaves some out. This sample yields approximately 190,000 clones, of which about four fifths are seen a single time; 1.5% to 2% belongs to the top ten. This chain uses TRBV4-1 with TRBJ2-5; TRBD1 might be the D (6 bases). The closer fit of TRBJ2-7 to the DNA end suggests the J call may be wrong. The sequence derives from a woman aged 18-29 years in good health and CMV-seronegative. Sequences were obtained from PBMCs. This CDR3 reads CASSSPASSGTTTYEQYF. For the CDR3, the DNA is TGCGCCAGCAGCTCCCCAGCTTCATCCGGGACAACGACCTACGAGCAGTACTTC.